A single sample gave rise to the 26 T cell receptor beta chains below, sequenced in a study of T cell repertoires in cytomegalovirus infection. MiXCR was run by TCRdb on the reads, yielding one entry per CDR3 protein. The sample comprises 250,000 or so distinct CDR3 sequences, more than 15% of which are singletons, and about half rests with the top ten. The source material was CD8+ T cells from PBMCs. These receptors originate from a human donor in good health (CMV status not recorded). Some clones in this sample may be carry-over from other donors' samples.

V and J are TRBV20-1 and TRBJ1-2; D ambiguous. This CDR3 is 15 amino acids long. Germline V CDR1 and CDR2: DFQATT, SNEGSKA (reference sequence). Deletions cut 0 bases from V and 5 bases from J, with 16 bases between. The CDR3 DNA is TGCAGTGCTAGAGATGTTGTTCCAGAAGGGTATGGCTACACCTTC. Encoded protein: CSARDVVPEGYGYTF.

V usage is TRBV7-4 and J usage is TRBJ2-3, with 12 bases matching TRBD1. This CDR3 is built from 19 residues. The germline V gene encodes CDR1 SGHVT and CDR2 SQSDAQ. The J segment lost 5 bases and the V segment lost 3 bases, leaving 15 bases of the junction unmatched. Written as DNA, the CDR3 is TGTGCCAGCAGCTTGCCGTCCGGAGCGGGACAGGGGGCAGAAGATACGCAGTATTTT. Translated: CASSLPSGAGQGAEDTQYF.

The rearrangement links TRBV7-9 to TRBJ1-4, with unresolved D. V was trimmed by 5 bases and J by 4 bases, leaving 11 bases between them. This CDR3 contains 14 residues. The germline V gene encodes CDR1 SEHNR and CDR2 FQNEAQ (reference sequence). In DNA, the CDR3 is TGTGCCAGCAGCCCACTCCCAGTTAATGAAAAACTGTTTTTT. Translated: CASSPLPVNEKLFF.

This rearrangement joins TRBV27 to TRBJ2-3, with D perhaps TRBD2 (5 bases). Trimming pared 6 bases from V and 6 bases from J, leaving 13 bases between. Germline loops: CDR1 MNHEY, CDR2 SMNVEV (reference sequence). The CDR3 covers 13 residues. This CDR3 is CASSLSTGDTQYF. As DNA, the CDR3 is TGTGCCAGCAGCCTTTCTACGGGGGATACGCAGTATTTT.

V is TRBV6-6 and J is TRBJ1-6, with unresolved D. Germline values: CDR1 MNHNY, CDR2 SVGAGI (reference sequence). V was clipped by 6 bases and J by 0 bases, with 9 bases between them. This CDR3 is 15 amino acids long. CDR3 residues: CASRYEGSYNSPLHF. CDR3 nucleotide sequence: TGTGCCAGCAGATATGAGGGCTCCTATAATTCACCCCTCCACTTT.

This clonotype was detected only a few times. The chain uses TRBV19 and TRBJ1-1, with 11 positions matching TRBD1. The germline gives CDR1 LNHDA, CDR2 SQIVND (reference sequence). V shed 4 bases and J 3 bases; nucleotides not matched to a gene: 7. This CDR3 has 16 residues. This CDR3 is CASSTGQGAIYTEAFF. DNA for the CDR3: TGTGCCAGTAGTACCGGACAGGGGGCGATCTACACTGAAGCTTTCTTT.

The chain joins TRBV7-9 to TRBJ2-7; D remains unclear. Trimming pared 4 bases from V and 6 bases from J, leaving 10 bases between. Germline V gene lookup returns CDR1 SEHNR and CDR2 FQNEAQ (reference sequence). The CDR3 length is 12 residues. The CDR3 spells CASSSLVGEQYF. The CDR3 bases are TGTGCCAGCAGCTCCCTGGTGGGCGAGCAGTACTTC.

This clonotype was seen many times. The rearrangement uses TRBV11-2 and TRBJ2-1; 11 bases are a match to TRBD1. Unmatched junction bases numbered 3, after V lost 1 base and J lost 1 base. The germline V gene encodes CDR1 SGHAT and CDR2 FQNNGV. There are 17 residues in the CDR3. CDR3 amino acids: CASSLVGQGVSYNEQFF. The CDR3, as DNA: TGTGCCAGCAGCTTAGTGGGACAGGGGGTTTCCTACAATGAGCAGTTCTTC.

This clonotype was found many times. CDR3 residues: CASSLPGEDYEQYF. Written as DNA, the CDR3 is TGTGCCAGCAGCTTACCGGGGGAAGACTACGAGCAGTACTTC. The V and J genes are TRBV7-9 and TRBJ2-7; D perhaps matches TRBD2 (6 bases). The CDR3 covers 14 residues. CDR1 and CDR2 (germline): SEHNR, FQNEAQ (reference sequence). Trimming removed 2 bases from V and 3 bases from J, with 11 bases in between. The full variable domain, completed using reference TRBV7-9 and TRBJ2-7, is DTGVSQNPRHKITKRGQNVTFRCDPISEHNRLYWYRQTLGQGPEFLTYFQNEAQLEKSRLLSDRFSAERPKGSFSTLEIQRTEQGDSAMYLCASSLPGEDYEQYFGPGTRLTVT.

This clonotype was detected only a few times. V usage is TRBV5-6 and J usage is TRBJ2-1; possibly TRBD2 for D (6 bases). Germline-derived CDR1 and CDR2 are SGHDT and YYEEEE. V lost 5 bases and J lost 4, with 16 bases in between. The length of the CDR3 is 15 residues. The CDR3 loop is CASRPPGVPYNEQFF. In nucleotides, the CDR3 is TGTGCCAGCAGGCCCCCGGGGGTTCCTTACAATGAGCAGTTCTTC.

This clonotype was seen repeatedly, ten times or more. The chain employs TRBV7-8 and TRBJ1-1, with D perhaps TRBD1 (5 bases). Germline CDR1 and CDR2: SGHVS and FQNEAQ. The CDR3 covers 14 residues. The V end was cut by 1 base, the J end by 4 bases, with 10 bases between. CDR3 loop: CASSLDWGGTEAFF. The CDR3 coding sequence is TGTGCCAGCAGCTTAGATTGGGGGGGCACTGAAGCTTTCTTT.

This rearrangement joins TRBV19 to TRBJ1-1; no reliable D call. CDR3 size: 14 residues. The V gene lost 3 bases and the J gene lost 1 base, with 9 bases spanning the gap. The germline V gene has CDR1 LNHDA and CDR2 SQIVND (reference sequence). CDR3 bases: TGTGCCAGTAGTATTAGAACAGCGAACACTGAAGCTTTCTTT. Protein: CASSIRTANTEAFF. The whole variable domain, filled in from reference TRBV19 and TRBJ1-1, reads DGGITQSPKYLFRKEGQNVTLSCEQNLNHDAMYWYRQDPGQGLRLIYYSQIVNDFQKGDIAEGYSVSREKKESFPLTVTSAQKNPTAFYLCASSIRTANTEAFFGQGTRLTVV.

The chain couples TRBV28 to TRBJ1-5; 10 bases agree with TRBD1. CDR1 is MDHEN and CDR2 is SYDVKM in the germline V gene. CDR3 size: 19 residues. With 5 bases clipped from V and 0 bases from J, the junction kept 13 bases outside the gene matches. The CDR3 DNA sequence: TGTGCCAGCAGTCCCTCCTATGGACAGGGGGACTATAGCAATCAGCCCCAGCATTTT. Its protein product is CASSPSYGQGDYSNQPQHF.

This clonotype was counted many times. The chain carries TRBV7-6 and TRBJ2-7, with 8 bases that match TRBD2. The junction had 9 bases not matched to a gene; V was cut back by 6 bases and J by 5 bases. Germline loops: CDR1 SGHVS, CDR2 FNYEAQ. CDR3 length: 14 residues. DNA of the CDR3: TGTGCCAGCAGACCGGGGGGGGCTGGGGACGAGCAGTACTTC. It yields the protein CASRPGGAGDEQYF.

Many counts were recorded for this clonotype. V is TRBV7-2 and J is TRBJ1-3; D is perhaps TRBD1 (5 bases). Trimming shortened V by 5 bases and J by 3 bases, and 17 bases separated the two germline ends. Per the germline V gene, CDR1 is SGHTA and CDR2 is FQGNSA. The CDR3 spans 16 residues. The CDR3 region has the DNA TGTGCCAGCAGCCCAACGCCGGGGGGTTATGGAAACACCATATATTTT. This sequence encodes CASSPTPGGYGNTIYF.

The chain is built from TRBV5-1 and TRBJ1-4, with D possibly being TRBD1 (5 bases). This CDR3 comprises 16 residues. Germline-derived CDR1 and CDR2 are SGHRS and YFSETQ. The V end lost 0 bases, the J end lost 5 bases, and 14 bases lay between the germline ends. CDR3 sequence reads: CASSLAVTERNEKLFF. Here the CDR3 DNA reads TGCGCCAGCAGCTTGGCCGTGACAGAGCGAAATGAAAAACTGTTTTTT.

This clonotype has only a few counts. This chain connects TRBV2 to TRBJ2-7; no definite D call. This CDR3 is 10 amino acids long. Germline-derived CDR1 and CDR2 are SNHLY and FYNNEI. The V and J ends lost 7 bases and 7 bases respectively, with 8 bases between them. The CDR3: CASKVGEQYF. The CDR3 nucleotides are TGTGCCAGCAAAGTGGGGGAGCAGTACTTC.

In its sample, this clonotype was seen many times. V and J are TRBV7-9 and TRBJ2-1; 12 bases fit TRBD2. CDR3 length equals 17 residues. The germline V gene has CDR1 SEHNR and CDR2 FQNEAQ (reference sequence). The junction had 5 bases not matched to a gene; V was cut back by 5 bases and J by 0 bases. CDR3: CASSTTSGGSSYNEQFF. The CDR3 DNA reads TGTGCCAGCAGCACTACTAGCGGGGGGAGCTCCTACAATGAGCAGTTCTTC.

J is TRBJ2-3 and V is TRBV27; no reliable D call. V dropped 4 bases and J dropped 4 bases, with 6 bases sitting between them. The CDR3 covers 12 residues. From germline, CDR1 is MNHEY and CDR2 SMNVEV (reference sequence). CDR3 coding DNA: TGTGCCAGCAGTTATGGCCCAGATACGCAGTATTTT. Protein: CASSYGPDTQYF.

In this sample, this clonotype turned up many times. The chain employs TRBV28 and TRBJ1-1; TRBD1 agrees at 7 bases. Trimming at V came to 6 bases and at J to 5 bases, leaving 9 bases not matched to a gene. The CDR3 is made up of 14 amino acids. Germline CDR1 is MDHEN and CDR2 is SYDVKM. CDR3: CASSPGGGLTEAFF. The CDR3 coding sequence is TGTGCCAGCAGCCCAGGGGGGGGGCTGACTGAAGCTTTCTTT.

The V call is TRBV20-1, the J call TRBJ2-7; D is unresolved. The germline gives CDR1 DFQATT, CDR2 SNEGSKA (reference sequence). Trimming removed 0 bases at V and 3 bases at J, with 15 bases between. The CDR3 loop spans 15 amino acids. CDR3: CSARDEDQSVYEQYF. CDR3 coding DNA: TGCAGTGCTAGAGATGAAGACCAATCCGTCTACGAGCAGTACTTC.

This CDR3 is CASSDQPDRPNTEAFF. The CDR3 region has the DNA TGTGCCAGCAGTGACCAACCGGACAGACCGAACACTGAAGCTTTCTTT. The chain is built from TRBV6-4 and TRBJ1-1; D is perhaps TRBD1 (6 bases). Germline loops: CDR1 MRHNA, CDR2 SNTAGT. The CDR3 covers 16 residues. Trimming stripped 2 bases from V and 1 base from J, with 14 bases between.

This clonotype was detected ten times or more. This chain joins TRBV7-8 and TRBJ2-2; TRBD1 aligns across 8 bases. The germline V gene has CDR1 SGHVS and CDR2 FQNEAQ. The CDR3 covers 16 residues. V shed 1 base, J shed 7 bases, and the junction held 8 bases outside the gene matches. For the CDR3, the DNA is TGTGCCAGCAGCTTAGTTGCAGGGGGCGCGGGCGGGGAGCTGTTTTTT. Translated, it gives CASSLVAGGAGGELFF.

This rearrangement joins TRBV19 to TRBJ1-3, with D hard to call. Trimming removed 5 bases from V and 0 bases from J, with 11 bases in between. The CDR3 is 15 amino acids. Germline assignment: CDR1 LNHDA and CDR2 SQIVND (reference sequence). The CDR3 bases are TGTGCCAGTAGTTCCGCGTACAGCTCTGGAAACACCATATATTTT. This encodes CASSSAYSSGNTIYF.

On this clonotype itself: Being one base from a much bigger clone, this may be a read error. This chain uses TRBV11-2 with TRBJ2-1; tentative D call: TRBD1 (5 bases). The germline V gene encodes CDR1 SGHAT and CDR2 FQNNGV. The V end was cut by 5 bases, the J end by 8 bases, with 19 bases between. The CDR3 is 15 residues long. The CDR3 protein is CASSQTDKGFDEQFF. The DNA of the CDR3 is TGTGCCAGCAGCCAAACGGACAAGGGTTTCGATGAGCAGTTCTTC.

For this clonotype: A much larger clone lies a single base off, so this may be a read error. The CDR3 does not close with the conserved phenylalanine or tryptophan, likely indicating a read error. This CDR3 reads CASSWRGARIGDEQFY. DNA for the CDR3: TGTGCCAGCAGTTGGAGGGGGGCCCGGATTGGGGATGAGCAGTTCTAC. The V call is TRBV28, the J call TRBJ2-1; TRBD1 or TRBD2 may be the D gene (6 bases each). Germline CDR1 MDHEN, CDR2 SYDVKM. V was trimmed by 4 bases and J by 8 bases, leaving 21 bases between them. CDR3 length equals 16 residues.